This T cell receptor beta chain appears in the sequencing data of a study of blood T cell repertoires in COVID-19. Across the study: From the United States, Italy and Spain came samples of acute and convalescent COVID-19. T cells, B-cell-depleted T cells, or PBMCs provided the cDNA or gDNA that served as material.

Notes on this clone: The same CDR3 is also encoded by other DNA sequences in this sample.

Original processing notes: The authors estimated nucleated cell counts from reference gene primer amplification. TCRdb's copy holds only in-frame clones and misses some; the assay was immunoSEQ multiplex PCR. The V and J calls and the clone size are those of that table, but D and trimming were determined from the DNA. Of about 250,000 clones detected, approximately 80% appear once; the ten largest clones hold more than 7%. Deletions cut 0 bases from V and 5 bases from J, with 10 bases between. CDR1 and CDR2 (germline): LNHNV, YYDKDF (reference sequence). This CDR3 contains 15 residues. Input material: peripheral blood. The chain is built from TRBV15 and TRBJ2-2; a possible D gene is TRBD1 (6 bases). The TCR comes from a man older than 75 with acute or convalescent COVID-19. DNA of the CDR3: TGTGCCACCAGCAGAGACAGGGGAACGACCGGGGAGCTGTTTTTT. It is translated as CATSRDRGTTGELFF. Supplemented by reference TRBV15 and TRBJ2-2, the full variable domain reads DAMVIQNPRYQVTQFGKPVTLSCSQTLNHNVMYWYQQKSSQAPKLLFHYYDKDFNNEADTPDNFQSRRPNTSFCFLDIRSPGLGDTAMYLCATSRDRGTTGELFFGEGSRLTVL.